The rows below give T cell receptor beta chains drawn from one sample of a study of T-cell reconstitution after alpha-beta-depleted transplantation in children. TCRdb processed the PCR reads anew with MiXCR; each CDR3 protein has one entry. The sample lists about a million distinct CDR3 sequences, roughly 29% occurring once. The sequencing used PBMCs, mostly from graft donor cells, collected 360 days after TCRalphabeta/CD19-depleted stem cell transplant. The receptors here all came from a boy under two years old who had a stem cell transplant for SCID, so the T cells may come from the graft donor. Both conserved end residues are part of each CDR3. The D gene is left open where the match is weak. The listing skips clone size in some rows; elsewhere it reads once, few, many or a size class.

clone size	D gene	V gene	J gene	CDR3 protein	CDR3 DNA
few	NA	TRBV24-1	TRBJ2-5	CATSTRAAVQETQYF	TGTGCCACCAGTACACGAGCGGCAGTCCAAGAGACCCAGTACTTC
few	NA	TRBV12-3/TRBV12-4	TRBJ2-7	CASSLAGSTGRPYEQYF	TGTGCCAGCAGTTTAGCGGGGTCTACAGGCAGGCCCTACGAGCAGTACTTC
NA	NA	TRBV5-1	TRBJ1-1	CASSLAVIGSEAFF	TGCGCCAGCAGCTTGGCCGTCATTGGATCTGAAGCTTTCTTT
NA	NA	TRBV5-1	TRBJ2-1	CASSWAGEQFF	TGCGCCAGCAGCTGGGCGGGTGAGCAGTTCTTC
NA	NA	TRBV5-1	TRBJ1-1	CASSFIGGRMTTEAFF	TGCGCCAGCAGCTTCATCGGGGGGCGGATGACCACTGAAGCTTTCTTT
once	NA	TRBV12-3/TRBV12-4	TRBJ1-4	CASSLALVGGTNEKLFF	TGTGCCAGCAGTTTAGCGCTAGTCGGGGGAACTAATGAAAAACTGTTTTTT
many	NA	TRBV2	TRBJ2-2	CASSESSRAVGELFF	TGTGCCAGCAGTGAAAGTAGCAGGGCAGTTGGGGAGCTGTTTTTT
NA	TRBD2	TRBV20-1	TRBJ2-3	CSARDNRLAGSTQYF	TGCAGTGCTAGAGATAACCGGCTAGCGGGGTCTACGCAGTATTTT
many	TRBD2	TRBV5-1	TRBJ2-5	CASSFSGTQETQYF	TGTGCCAGCAGTTTTAGCGGGACCCAAGAGACCCAGTACTTC
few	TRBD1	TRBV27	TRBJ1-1	CASSFRRTGGLNTEAFF	TGTGCCAGCAGTTTTAGGCGGACAGGGGGCTTGAACACTGAAGCTTTCTTT
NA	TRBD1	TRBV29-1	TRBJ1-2	CSASGQGLSYGYTF	TGCAGCGCTTCGGGACAGGGCTTAAGCTATGGCTACACCTTC
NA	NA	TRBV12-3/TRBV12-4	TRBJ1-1	CASSKGRTLAMNTEAFF	TGTGCCAGCAGTAAAGGACGGACCTTAGCCATGAACACTGAAGCTTTCTTT
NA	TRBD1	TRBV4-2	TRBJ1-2	CASSHKGGTGVGYTF	TGTGCCAGCAGCCACAAAGGGGGGACAGGGGTCGGCTACACCTTC
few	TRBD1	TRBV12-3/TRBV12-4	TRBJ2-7	CASRLDRARPDYEQYF	TGTGCCAGCAGGTTGGACAGGGCTAGACCCGACTACGAGCAGTACTTC
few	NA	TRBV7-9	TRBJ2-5	CASTSRWTDQETQYF	TGTGCCAGCACCTCCCGCTGGACAGATCAAGAGACCCAGTACTTC
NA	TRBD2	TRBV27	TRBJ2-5	CASSLLSGGRRETQYF	TGTGCCAGCAGTTTATTAAGCGGGGGGCGCCGTGAGACCCAGTACTTC
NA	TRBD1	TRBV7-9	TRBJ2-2	CASSLNRGQLGELFF	TGTGCCAGCAGCTTAAATAGGGGACAGCTGGGGGAGCTGTTTTTT
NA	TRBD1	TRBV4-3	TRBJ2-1	CASSQERTGGWDEQFF	TGCGCCAGCAGCCAAGAGAGGACAGGGGGCTGGGATGAGCAGTTCTTC
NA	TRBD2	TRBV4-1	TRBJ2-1	CASSQEILAGGNEQFF	TGCGCCAGCAGCCAAGAAATCCTAGCGGGGGGGAACGAGCAGTTCTTC
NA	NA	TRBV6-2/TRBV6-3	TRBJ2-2	CASSRGLSTGELFF	TGTGCCAGCTCCAGGGGCTTGAGCACCGGGGAGCTGTTTTTT
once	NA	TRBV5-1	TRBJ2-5	CASSSHLATQETQYF	TGCGCCAGCAGCTCTCACCTAGCGACCCAAGAGACCCAGTACTTC
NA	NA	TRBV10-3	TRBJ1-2	CAISETGFGNYGYTF	TGTGCCATCAGTGAAACAGGGTTTGGCAACTATGGCTACACCTTC
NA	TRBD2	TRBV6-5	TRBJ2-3	CASSYSSVSAGGSTDTQYF	TGTGCCAGCAGTTACTCGAGTGTGAGCGCGGGGGGCAGCACAGATACGCAGTATTTT
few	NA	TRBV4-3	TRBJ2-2	CASSRVQGRTGELFF	TGCGCCAGCAGCCGAGTTCAGGGGAGGACCGGGGAGCTGTTTTTT
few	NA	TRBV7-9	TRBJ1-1	CASSLVGLLNTEAFF	TGTGCCAGCAGCTTAGTTGGGCTACTGAACACTGAAGCTTTCTTT
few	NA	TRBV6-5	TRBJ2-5	CASSTLEDPSAETQYF	TGTGCCAGCAGTACACTCGAGGACCCCTCCGCCGAGACCCAGTACTTC
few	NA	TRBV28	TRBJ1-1	CASSLLGTPGEAFF	TGTGCCAGCAGTTTATTAGGGACGCCTGGCGAAGCTTTCTTT
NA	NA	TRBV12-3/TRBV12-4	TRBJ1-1	CASSRWAGDLYTEAFF	TGTGCCAGCAGCCGGTGGGCAGGGGATTTATACACTGAAGCTTTCTTT
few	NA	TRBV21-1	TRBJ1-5	CASSRRDGTNQPQHF	TGTGCCAGCAGCAGGAGGGACGGAACCAATCAGCCCCAGCATTTT
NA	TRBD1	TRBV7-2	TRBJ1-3	CASSPKEGGATGNTIYF	TGTGCCAGCAGCCCCAAAGAAGGGGGCGCGACTGGAAACACCATATATTTT
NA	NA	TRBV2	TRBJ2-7	CASSHGTGGSYEQYF	TGTGCCAGCAGTCACGGGACTGGCGGCTCCTACGAGCAGTACTTC
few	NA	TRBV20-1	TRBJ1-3	CSAMRDVGNTIYF	TGCAGTGCTATGAGGGACGTCGGAAACACCATATATTTT
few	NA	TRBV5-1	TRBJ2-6	CASSPLSRGSGANVLTF	TGCGCCAGCAGCCCTCTCTCTAGAGGCTCTGGGGCCAACGTCCTGACTTTC
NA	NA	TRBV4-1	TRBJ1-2	CASSLASRNYGYTF	TGCGCCAGCAGCCTTGCAAGCAGGAACTATGGCTACACCTTC
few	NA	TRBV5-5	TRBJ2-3	CASSFGLASRWADTQYF	TGTGCCAGCAGCTTTGGGCTAGCGAGCAGGTGGGCAGATACGCAGTATTTT
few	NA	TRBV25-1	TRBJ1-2	CASSTMDSPTYGYTF	TGTGCCAGCAGTACTATGGACAGTCCCACCTATGGCTACACCTTC
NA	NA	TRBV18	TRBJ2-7	CASSPDSLGEQYF	TGTGCCAGCTCACCGGACTCGCTGGGCGAGCAGTACTTC
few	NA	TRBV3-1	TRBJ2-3	CASSQRGTSTDTQYF	TGTGCCAGCAGTCAACGCGGGACTAGCACAGATACGCAGTATTTT
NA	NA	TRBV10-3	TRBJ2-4	CAISELPGQIQYF	TGTGCCATCAGTGAGCTCCCTGGGCAAATTCAGTACTTC
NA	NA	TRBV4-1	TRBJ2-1	CASSLGGIAYNEQFF	TGCGCCAGCAGCCTTGGCGGGATCGCCTACAATGAGCAGTTCTTC
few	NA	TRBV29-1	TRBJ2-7	CSVARTPIYEQYF	TGCAGCGTTGCCAGGACCCCAATCTACGAGCAGTACTTC
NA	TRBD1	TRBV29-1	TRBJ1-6	CSGLRDRGRVISPLHF	TGCAGCGGGCTAAGGGACAGGGGGAGGGTCATTTCACCCCTCCACTTT
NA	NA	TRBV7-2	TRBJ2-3	CASSYPFELWGTDTQYF	TGTGCCAGCAGCTATCCGTTCGAGTTGTGGGGCACAGATACGCAGTATTTT
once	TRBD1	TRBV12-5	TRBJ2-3	CASGGTGDGTDTQYF	TGTGCTAGTGGCGGCACAGGGGATGGAACAGATACGCAGTATTTT
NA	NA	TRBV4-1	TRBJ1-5	CASSQSGGYGQPQHF	TGCGCCAGCAGCCAATCTGGGGGTTACGGTCAGCCCCAGCATTTT
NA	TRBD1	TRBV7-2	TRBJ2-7	CASSLAGGESYEQYF	TGTGCCAGCAGCTTAGCAGGGGGCGAGTCCTACGAGCAGTACTTC
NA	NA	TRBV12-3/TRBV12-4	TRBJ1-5	CASSFRSADNQPQHF	TGTGCCAGCAGCTTTAGGTCGGCGGATAATCAGCCCCAGCATTTT
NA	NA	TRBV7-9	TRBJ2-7	CAGGLSIRNIDF	TGTGCCGGGGGATTATCGATTAGGAACATCGACTTC
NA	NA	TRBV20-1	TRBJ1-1	CSVFRDVNTEAFF	TGCAGTGTCTTCCGGGACGTGAACACTGAAGCTTTCTTT
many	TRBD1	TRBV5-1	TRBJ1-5	CASSLGQGPNQPQHF	TGTGCCAGCAGCTTAGGACAGGGCCCAAATCAGCCCCAGCATTTT
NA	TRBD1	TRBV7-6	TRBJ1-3	CASSFRPSSSGGSGNTIYF	TGTGCCAGCAGCTTTAGGCCTTCCAGTTCAGGGGGCTCTGGAAACACCATATATTTT
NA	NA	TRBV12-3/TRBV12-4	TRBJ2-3	CASSFFGPLDTQYF	TGTGCCAGCAGTTTTTTTGGACCTCTAGATACGCAGTATTTT
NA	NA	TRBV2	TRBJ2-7	CASLRRQGPYEQYF	TGTGCCAGCCTGAGGCGGCAGGGACCCTACGAGCAGTACTTC
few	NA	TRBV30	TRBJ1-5	CAWSTGAGPQHF	TGTGCCTGGAGTACGGGAGCAGGGCCCCAGCATTTT
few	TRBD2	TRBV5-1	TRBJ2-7	CASSLPTSGAFYEQYF	TGCGCCAGCAGCTTGCCGACTAGCGGGGCCTTCTACGAGCAGTACTTC
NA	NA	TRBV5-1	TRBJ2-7	CASRTGDELPGNEQYF	TGCGCCAGCAGAACTGGGGACGAACTCCCTGGGAACGAGCAGTACTTC
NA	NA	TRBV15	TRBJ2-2	CATSTDEAGEDTGELFF	TGTGCCACCAGCACCGATGAGGCAGGGGAGGACACCGGGGAGCTGTTTTTT
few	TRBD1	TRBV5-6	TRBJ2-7	CASSLDWDRGLYEQYF	TGTGCCAGCAGCTTGGACTGGGACAGGGGACTCTACGAGCAGTACTTC
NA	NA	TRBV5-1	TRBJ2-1	CASEAGPSYNEQFF	TGCGCCAGCGAGGCGGGGCCCTCCTACAATGAGCAGTTCTTC